This T cell receptor (beta chain) was sequenced during a study of T-cell memory formation after mild COVID-19. Study outcomes and limitations: Nothing showed for sure that second-wave clones peaking on day 37 were SARS-CoV-2 specific. Cross-reactive memory seemingly joined, as some responding clones were found in pre-infection memory. Clones that contracted from day 15 to 85 had balanced CD4/CD8; later expanders were CD4+ biased.

5'RACE primed from the constant segment yielded TCR alpha and TCR beta cDNA libraries bearing sample barcodes and UMIs. TCRdb used MiXCR to reprocess the 5' RACE reads, holding one entry per CDR3 protein. Here the sample spans hundreds of thousands of distinct CDR3 sequences, around 20% being singletons. In regard to this clonotype: What it binds is not known.

The sequence was obtained from an adult woman who had mild COVID-19 (a few samples of this study predate the infection). Cell type and time point are not known. Sequencing input: PBMCs or a T cell subset sorted from them (not recorded which).

CDR3 residues: CASSKALARGDLSGANVLTF. The CDR3 region has the DNA TGTGCCAGCAGCAAAGCGCTGGCCAGGGGCGACCTCTCTGGGGCCAACGTCCTGACTTTC. This rearrangement joins TRBV21-1 to TRBJ2-6; no DNA check was done on the table's D call, TRBD1. TRBV21-1 is reported as a pseudogene. CDR3 length: 20 residues.